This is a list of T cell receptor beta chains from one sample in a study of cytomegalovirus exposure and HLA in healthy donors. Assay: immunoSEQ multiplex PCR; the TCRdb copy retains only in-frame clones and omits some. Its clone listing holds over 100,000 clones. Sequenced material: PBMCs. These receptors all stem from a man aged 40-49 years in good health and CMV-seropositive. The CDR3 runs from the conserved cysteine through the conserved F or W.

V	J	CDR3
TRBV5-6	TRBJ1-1	CASSIAGGTEAFF
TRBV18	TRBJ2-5	CASSPLPTGDQETQYF
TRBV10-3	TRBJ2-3	CAISGRDRPSTDTQYF
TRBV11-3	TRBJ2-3	CASSFTADSTDTQYF
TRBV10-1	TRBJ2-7	CASSSDRGYEQYF
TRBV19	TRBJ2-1	CASKRWREGHQEQFF
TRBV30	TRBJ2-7	CAWRQTSGSGWYEQYF
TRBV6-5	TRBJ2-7	CASSARDREEQYF
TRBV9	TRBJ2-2	CASSVDPSETSGTGELFF
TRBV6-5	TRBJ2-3	CASSSSPGLRTDTQYF